The source of this TCR beta chain is a study of blood T cell repertoires in COVID-19. At the level of the study: Sites in the United States, Italy and Spain provided acute and convalescent COVID-19 samples. T cells, B-cell-depleted T cells, or PBMCs provided the cDNA or gDNA that served as material.

The CDR3 contains 17 residues. CDR1 is PRHDT and CDR2 is FYEKMQ in the germline V gene (reference sequence). Trimming removed 6 bases at V and 6 bases at J, with 27 bases between. Participants, 18 to 89 years old, spanned around 26 US areas. Cohort allocation depended upon clinical history that participants reported. Profiled with immunoSEQ multiplex PCR; TCRdb holds only in-frame clones, not every one. This sample has approximately 300,000 clones, with 86% found just once. The sample was PBMCs or T cells enriched from blood (not recorded which). The origin of this receptor is a woman younger than 35 who had recovered from COVID-19. The V and J genes are TRBV13 and TRBJ2-7, with D possibly TRBD1 on 7 matching bases. CDR3 amino acids: CASRGQGGPGDTGEQYF. The CDR3 DNA sequence: TGTGCCAGCAGGGGGCAGGGGGGCCCCGGGGATACGGGCGAGCAGTACTTC.